The subject of this entry is one T cell receptor beta chain. Its antigen specificity is not known. No much larger clone is present one base from it, and per-base qualities are unavailable. These data belong to a study of blood T cell repertoires in COVID-19 (dated by TCRdb to the early 2020s). Some background on the complete study: Samples covering the acute and convalescent phases of COVID-19 were provided by collaborators in the United States, Italy and Spain. The material from the prospective study consisted of cDNA or gDNA derived from T cells, B-cell-depleted T cells, or PBMCs. A de-identified subject ID, COVID-19 status, age in years and sex were almost always included in the sample metadata. Where HLA class I and class II types were available, the types were taken from metadata supplied by the sample provider, not from assay-based typing. The samples were drawn from two sources: the first 160 participants of the ongoing ImmuneRACE study, and about 1,300 subjects contributed by 6 global collaborators. A freely available public database, intended as a resource for researchers studying the immune response to SARS-CoV-2, is where the repertoires were released. Deeply sampled blood TCRbeta repertoires from subjects exposed to, actively infected with, or recovered from COVID-19 were included in the dataset.

General findings and caveats noted by the study authors: Clinical and demographic metadata were provided uncurated, with the amount varying by source and participant.

Whole blood was collected in K2EDTA tubes by collaborating institutions according to the institutions' own protocols. Collaborator samples were shipped for TCRbeta analysis as frozen whole blood, isolated PBMCs, or DNA extracted from either sample type. TCRbeta CDR3 regions were amplified from genomic DNA using the immunoSEQ Assay, a bias-controlled multiplex PCR. The published analysis was carried out like this. Nucleated cell counts per sample were estimated from amplification of reference gene primers within the assay. To quantify the absolute abundance of each unique TCRbeta CDR3 rearrangement, sequence reads were collapsed and filtered. For each sample, productive Simpson clonality was calculated as the square root of Simpson's diversity index across productive rearrangements. As stored in TCRdb, this immuneACCESS dataset retains in-frame rearrangements with V and J assigned. A fraction of the clones does not appear; measured against another copy, unresolved V genes explain less than half of the discrepancy, and the remainder lacks a known reason. V and J calls and clone size are as listed in that table; D and trimming were resolved from the DNA. In all, the sample holds roughly 80,000 clones, and roughly 89% of those were seen once. The ten largest clonotypes hold roughly 4% of the sample.

Its CDR3 holds 15 amino acids, cysteine through phenylalanine. Only the CDR3 region is kept as DNA, spanning 45 bases read in frame from base 1. Trimming takes 8 bases off V and 4 bases off J; junction bases not matched to a gene: 7. From a lookup of the germline V gene, CDR1 and CDR2 are MNHEY and SVGAGI. The source is a middle-aged man with acute or convalescent COVID-19. Rearrangement joined TRBV6-5 to TRBJ2-2, with 10 junctional bases fitting TRBD1. Sequencing was performed on peripheral blood. CDR3 sequence: CASADRGASTGELFF. The DNA is TGTGCCAGCGCGGACAGGGGGGCTAGCACCGGGGAGCTGTTTTTT.